Listed here are 13 T cell receptor beta chains from one sample, sequenced in a study of radiation and T cells in renal cell carcinoma. Assay: immunoSEQ multiplex PCR; the TCRdb copy retains only in-frame clones and omits some. The repertoire has tens of thousands of clones, 81% of them found once; the top ten carry roughly a third. Described time point: blood 4 weeks post-SBRT, at nephrectomy. Treatment reported: 15 Gy SBRT to primary tumor, nephrectomy 4 weeks later. The sequencing used blood, collected from a patient whose treatment included radiotherapy and nephrectomy. These receptors all come from a man in his sixties with renal cell carcinoma.

The V and J genes are TRBV7-2 and TRBJ2-2; no definite D call. From germline, CDR1 is SGHTA and CDR2 FQGNSA. The V gene lost 7 bases and the J gene lost 2 bases, with 17 bases spanning the gap. The CDR3 has 16 residues. In DNA form, the CDR3 reads TGTGCCAGCATCTACCAGCCAGACTTAAACACCGGGGAGCTGTTTTTT. It codes for CASIYQPDLNTGELFF.

The V and J genes are TRBV19 and TRBJ2-7; maybe TRBD2 (7 bases). Germline V gives CDR1 LNHDA, CDR2 SQIVND (reference sequence). Trimming pared 1 base from V and 2 bases from J, leaving 12 bases between. The CDR3 extends over 15 amino acids. The CDR3 loop is CASSIASGTTYEQYF. The DNA for the CDR3 is TGTGCCAGTAGTATAGCGAGCGGGACAACCTACGAGCAGTACTTC.

The gene calls are TRBV5-6 and TRBJ2-1; weak D call: TRBD1 (6 bases). This CDR3 has 16 residues. V dropped 5 bases and J dropped 4 bases, with 19 bases sitting between them. Germline V gives CDR1 SGHDT, CDR2 YYEEEE. Here the CDR3 reads CASSTPQGRIYNEQFF. The CDR3 DNA follows: TGTGCCAGCAGTACCCCACAGGGAAGAATTTACAATGAGCAGTTCTTC. The full variable domain, completed using reference TRBV5-6 and TRBJ2-1, is DAGVTQSPTHLIKTRGQQVTLRCSPKSGHDTVSWYQQALGQGPQFIFQYYEEEERQRGNFPDRFSGHQFPNYSSELNVNALLLGDSALYLCASSTPQGRIYNEQFFGPGTRLTVL.

This chain connects TRBV6-5 to TRBJ2-3, with 14 positions matching TRBD2. Trimming removed 7 bases from V and 8 bases from J; junction bases left unmatched: 5. CDR1 and CDR2 (germline): MNHEY, SVGAGI. This CDR3 is 14 amino acids long. The CDR3 loop is CASNGLAGGVTQYF. Here the CDR3 DNA reads TGTGCCAGCAATGGACTAGCGGGAGGTGTTACGCAGTATTTT.

The rearrangement links TRBV2 to TRBJ1-5; the D is unclear. The V end lost 6 bases, the J end lost 0 bases, and 15 bases lay between the germline ends. The CDR3 contains 16 residues. Germline V lookup: CDR1 SNHLY, CDR2 FYNNEI. DNA for the CDR3: TGTGCCAGCAGCCCCCGAATCGCTGTTAGCAATCAGCCCCAGCATTTT. The encoded protein is CASSPRIAVSNQPQHF.

This clone appeared once. This chain joins TRBV5-1 and TRBJ1-2; 9 positions match TRBD1. Trimming at V came to 1 base and at J to 2 bases, leaving 3 bases not matched to a gene. The CDR3 runs to 15 residues. In germline, CDR1 is SGHRS, CDR2 YFSETQ. CDR3 region: CASSLMGQGNYGYTF. The CDR3 DNA reads TGCGCCAGCAGCTTGATGGGACAGGGAAACTATGGCTACACCTTC.

The rearrangement uses TRBV6-1 and TRBJ1-6; perhaps TRBD1 as D (5 bases). V lost 6 bases and J 5 bases, leaving 5 bases between the germline ends. The CDR3 sequence is 12 residues long. Germline V CDR1 and CDR2: MNHNS, SASEGT. The CDR3 DNA reads TGTGCCAGCAGGGACAATAATTCACCCCTCCACTTT. This translates into CASRDNNSPLHF.

J is TRBJ1-2 and V is TRBV2; D gene unclear. V shed 7 bases and J shed 2 bases, with 17 bases lying between them. The CDR3 spans 15 residues. From germline, CDR1 is SNHLY and CDR2 FYNNEI. CDR3 sequence: CASILGQTKNYGYTF. CDR3 nucleotide sequence: TGTGCCAGCATACTTGGCCAGACCAAAAACTATGGCTACACCTTC.

V gene TRBV7-3 combines with J gene TRBJ2-3; tentative D call: TRBD2 (6 bases). Looked up from germline, CDR1 is SGHTA and CDR2 is FQGTGA. The CDR3 sequence is 14 residues long. Trimming pared 7 bases from V and 0 bases from J, leaving 11 bases between. In DNA, the CDR3 is TGTGCCAGCACCTTGGGGACTAGCACAGATACGCAGTATTTT. Protein sequence: CASTLGTSTDTQYF.

This clone was seen a handful of times. The chain joins TRBV5-1 to TRBJ1-1, with a possible D match to TRBD1 (6 bases). Trimming pared 3 bases from V and 1 base from J, leaving 10 bases between. The CDR3 loop spans 14 amino acids. Germline CDR1 SGHRS, CDR2 YFSETQ. The CDR3 sequence is CASSYRDENTEAFF. DNA of the CDR3: TGCGCCAGCAGCTACAGGGATGAGAACACTGAAGCTTTCTTT.

The chain combines TRBV7-6 with TRBJ2-3; no clear D gene. Germline CDR1 and CDR2: SGHVS and FNYEAQ. The V end lost 10 bases, the J end lost 1 base, and 18 bases lay between the germline ends. This CDR3 region has 15 residues. The CDR3 here is CATSAGSGGTDTQYF. DNA of the CDR3: TGTGCCACCTCAGCCGGCTCGGGCGGCACAGATACGCAGTATTTT. The full variable domain, in which reference TRBV7-6 and TRBJ2-3 provide the parts outside the CDR3, is GAGVSQSPRYKVTKRGQDVALRCDPISGHVSLYWYRQALGQGPEFLTYFNYEAQQDKSGLPNDRFSAERPEGSISTLTIQRTEQRDSAMYRCATSAGSGGTDTQYFGPGTRLTVL.

This clone was recorded once. V and J are TRBV7-3 and TRBJ2-1; D gene uncertain. With 5 bases removed from V and 0 bases from J, the gap between germline ends came to 8 bases. CDR3 length equals 14 residues. The germline V gene encodes CDR1 SGHTA and CDR2 FQGTGA. Written as DNA, the CDR3 is TGTGCCAGCAGCCCCTCCGGCTCCTACAATGAGCAGTTCTTC. It specifies CASSPSGSYNEQFF.

J is TRBJ2-2 and V is TRBV15, with D perhaps matching TRBD1 (5 bases). Germline CDR1 reads LNHNV; CDR2 reads YYDKDF (reference sequence). V lost 1 base and J lost 5, with 11 bases in between. The CDR3 extends over 15 amino acids. The CDR3 region is CATSRAAGSTGELFF. DNA for the CDR3: TGTGCCACCAGCAGAGCGGCAGGGTCAACCGGGGAGCTGTTTTTT.